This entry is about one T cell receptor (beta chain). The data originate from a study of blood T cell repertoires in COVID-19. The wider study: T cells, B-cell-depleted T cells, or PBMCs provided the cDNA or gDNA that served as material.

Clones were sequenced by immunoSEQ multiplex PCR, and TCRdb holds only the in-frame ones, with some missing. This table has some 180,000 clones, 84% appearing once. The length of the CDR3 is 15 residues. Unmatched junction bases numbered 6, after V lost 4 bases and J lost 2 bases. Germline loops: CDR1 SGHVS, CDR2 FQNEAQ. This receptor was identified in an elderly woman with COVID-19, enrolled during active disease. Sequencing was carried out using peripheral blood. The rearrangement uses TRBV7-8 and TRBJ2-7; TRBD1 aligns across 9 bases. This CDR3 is CASSWYRGRTYEQYF. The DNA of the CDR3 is TGTGCCAGCAGCTGGTACAGGGGGCGAACCTACGAGCAGTACTTC. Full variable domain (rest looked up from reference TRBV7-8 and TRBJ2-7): GAGVSQSPRYKVAKRGQDVALRCDPISGHVSLFWYQQALGQGPEFLTYFQNEAQLDKSGLPSDRFFAERPEGSVSTLKIQRTQQEDSAVYLCASSWYRGRTYEQYFGPGTRLTVT.